The 32 T cell receptor beta chains listed next were all sequenced from one sample in a study of cytomegalovirus exposure and HLA in healthy donors. Data came from immunoSEQ multiplex PCR; TCRdb stores just in-frame clones and leaves some out. This sample has nearly 200,000 clones; about 79% occur once, and the top ten carry around 15%. Sequencing was performed on PBMCs. These receptors originate from a woman aged 25 to 45 in good health and CMV-seropositive.

The V gene is TRBV18, the J gene TRBJ1-4, with 7 nucleotides matching TRBD1. Unmatched junction bases numbered 9, after V lost 3 bases and J lost 5 bases. CDR1 is KGHSH, CDR2 LQKENI, per germline. The CDR3 extends over 16 amino acids. CDR3 in DNA: TGTGCCAGCTCACCGGGACAGCGGAACTTAAATGAAAAACTGTTTTTT. It specifies CASSPGQRNLNEKLFF.

The chain uses TRBV29-1 and TRBJ1-2; TRBD1 might be the D (5 bases). V gave up 5 bases and J gave up 6 bases, with 22 bases separating them. The CDR3 has 15 amino acids. CDR1 is SQVTM, CDR2 ANQGSEA, per germline. CDR3 nucleotide sequence: TGCAGCGTTCGCGAAGGGGCGATTTATTCTAATGGCTACACCTTC. Translation: CSVREGAIYSNGYTF.

The chain links TRBV25-1 to TRBJ2-5; a weak D match, TRBD1 (5 bases). The CDR3 loop spans 14 amino acids. The germline CDR1 and CDR2 sequences are MGHDK and SYGVNS. Between the trimmed V and J ends, which lost 11 bases and 1 base, there was a span of 17 bases. CDR3 in amino acids: CAVSSGRVQETQYF. The CDR3 coding sequence is TGTGCCGTCTCCTCGGGCAGGGTCCAAGAGACCCAGTACTTC. Based on the CDR3 plus reference TRBV25-1 and TRBJ2-5, the full variable domain is EADIYQTPRYLVIGTGKKITLECSQTMGHDKMYWYQQDPGMELHLIHYSYGVNSTEKGDLSSESTVSRIRTEHFPLTLESARPSHTSQYLCAVSSGRVQETQYFGPGTRLLVL.

V and J are TRBV11-2 and TRBJ2-7, with 9 positions matching TRBD1. Germline values: CDR1 SGHAT, CDR2 FQNNGV. CDR3 length: 15 amino acids. Unmatched junction bases numbered 12, after V lost 8 bases and J lost 4 bases. CDR3 sequence: CASGLNRGRLYEQYF. In DNA form, the CDR3 reads TGTGCCAGCGGATTAAACAGGGGGCGGCTTTACGAGCAGTACTTC.

This clone showed up just a few times. V and J are TRBV19 and TRBJ2-5; D is possibly TRBD2 (6 bases). The CDR3 has 14 residues. CDR1 is LNHDA, CDR2 SQIVND, per germline (reference sequence). V dropped 10 bases and J dropped 2 bases, with 17 bases sitting between them. CDR3: CATPGGRVQETQYF. CDR3 DNA sequence: TGTGCCACCCCTGGAGGGCGGGTACAAGAGACCCAGTACTTC.

V is TRBV20-1 and J is TRBJ2-5; 7 bases match TRBD2. The germline CDR1 and CDR2 sequences are DFQATT and SNEGSKA (reference sequence). The CDR3 has 11 amino acids. The J segment lost 9 bases and the V segment lost 5 bases, leaving 6 bases of the junction unmatched. The CDR3 sequence is CSAGREWAQYF. CDR3 sequence (DNA): TGCAGTGCTGGGAGGGAGTGGGCCCAGTACTTC.

This clone has only a few counts. The gene calls are TRBV7-9 and TRBJ2-7; D possibly corresponds to TRBD1 (7 bases). V lost 6 bases to trimming and J lost 5 bases, with 17 bases between them. Looked up from germline, CDR1 is SEHNR and CDR2 is FQNEAQ (reference sequence). CDR3 length equals 14 residues. The DNA of the CDR3 is TGTGCCAGCAGTGCGGGACAGAGCCCCCACGAGCAGTACTTC. Translation: CASSAGQSPHEQYF. The variable domain in full, completed from reference TRBV7-9 and TRBJ2-7, reads DTGVSQNPRHKITKRGQNVTFRCDPISEHNRLYWYRQTLGQGPEFLTYFQNEAQLEKSRLLSDRFSAERPKGSFSTLEIQRTEQGDSAMYLCASSAGQSPHEQYFGPGTRLTVT.

The chain couples TRBV6-1 to TRBJ1-3, with D possibly TRBD1 on 5 matching bases. Germline CDR1 is MNHNS and CDR2 is SASEGT. V was shortened by 5 bases and J by 2 bases, with 13 bases between the two germline ends. The CDR3 runs 15 residues. The CDR3 bases are TGTGCCAGCAGTCCGGGATGGGGGGCTGGAAACACCATATATTTT. It translates to CASSPGWGAGNTIYF.

V is TRBV5-4 and J is TRBJ2-3, with D possibly matching TRBD1 (6 bases). V dropped 4 bases and J dropped 1 base, with 10 bases sitting between them. The CDR3 has 14 amino acids. The germline V gene encodes CDR1 SGHNT and CDR2 YYREEE (reference sequence). The CDR3 sequence: CASSEGHRTDTQYF. In nucleotides, the CDR3 is TGTGCCAGCAGCGAGGGACATCGCACAGATACGCAGTATTTT.

J is TRBJ1-1 and V is TRBV6-1, with 7 bases aligning to TRBD1. V shed 8 bases and J 8 bases; nucleotides not matched to a gene: 14. The CDR3 has 14 residues. CDR1 MNHNS and CDR2 SASEGT come from the germline V gene. The CDR3 spells CASGTAIHLREAFF. Here the CDR3 DNA reads TGTGCCAGCGGGACAGCTATACACTTGAGGGAAGCTTTCTTT.

This clone was recorded once. CDR3 in DNA: TGTGCCAGCAGCCGACCGGGACGGACAGCCTACGAGCAGTACTTC. Its translation is CASSRPGRTAYEQYF. V is TRBV6-5 and J is TRBJ2-7, with a weak D call TRBD1 (6 bases). From germline, CDR1 is MNHEY and CDR2 SVGAGI. Trimming shortened V by 6 bases and J by 2 bases, and 17 bases separated the two germline ends. This CDR3 is 15 amino acids long.

This chain joins TRBV25-1 and TRBJ2-7, with TRBD2 matching 7 bases. The V gene's germline CDR1 is MGHDK and CDR2 SYGVNS. V shed 2 bases, J shed 0 bases, and the junction held 1 base outside the gene matches. The CDR3 is made up of 14 amino acids. The CDR3 DNA follows: TGTGCCAGCAGTGAACTAGCGGACTCCTACGAGCAGTACTTC. Its protein product is CASSELADSYEQYF.

CDR3 protein: CASSQEGGGDTQYF. The CDR3, as DNA: TGCGCCAGCAGCCAAGAAGGGGGGGGCGATACGCAGTATTTT. This chain uses TRBV4-1 with TRBJ2-3; weak D call: TRBD2 (7 bases). This CDR3 has 14 residues. Germline V gene sequence: CDR1 MGHRA, CDR2 YSYEKL. The ends were cut back, 0 bases at V and 6 bases at J, with 10 bases in the middle.

The table lists this clone with a count of one. The chain has TRBV28 and TRBJ1-1; no clear D gene. V was clipped by 6 bases and J by 1 base, with 12 bases between them. There are 14 residues in the CDR3. The germline V gene has CDR1 MDHEN and CDR2 SYDVKM. This chain's CDR3 is CASSLSLRNTEAFF. Here the CDR3 DNA reads TGTGCCAGCAGCTTGTCCCTACGGAACACTGAAGCTTTCTTT.

This CDR3 reads CASSGTSGSGEQFF. The CDR3 DNA reads TGTGCCAGCAGTGGGACTAGTGGGAGCGGTGAGCAGTTCTTC. J is TRBJ2-1 and V is TRBV27; 8 bases align to TRBD2. The CDR3 totals 14 residues. Germline-derived CDR1 and CDR2 are MNHEY and SMNVEV (reference sequence). Unmatched junction bases numbered 9, after V lost 5 bases and J lost 9 bases.

The genes are TRBV6-5 and TRBJ1-4, with 8 bases aligning to TRBD1. The CDR3 length is 15 residues. Germline trimming cut 4 bases from V and 7 bases from J; bases unmatched to any gene: 8. Looked up from germline, CDR1 is MNHEY and CDR2 is SVGAGI. For the CDR3, the DNA is TGTGCCAGCAGTTTTGCAGGGGGCGGAGGTGAAAAACTGTTTTTT. As protein: CASSFAGGGGEKLFF.

This clone occurred once. The rearrangement links TRBV9 to TRBJ1-2; D gene uncertain. Germline CDR1 SGDLS, CDR2 YYNGEE. The CDR3 extends over 15 amino acids. Trimming shortened V by 3 bases and J by 8 bases, and 20 bases separated the two germline ends. The CDR3 spells CASSAERGPGWGYTF. CDR3 coding DNA: TGTGCCAGCAGCGCCGAACGAGGCCCTGGGTGGGGCTACACCTTC.

The chain combines TRBV4-2 with TRBJ2-1; 8 bases agree with TRBD2. The junction had 8 bases not matched to a gene; V was cut back by 0 bases and J by 4 bases. This CDR3 region has 17 residues. The germline CDR1 and CDR2 sequences are LGHNA and YNFKEQ. CDR3 DNA sequence: TGTGCCAGCAGCCAAGATGGGAGCGGGAGTATATACAATGAGCAGTTCTTC. Translation gives CASSQDGSGSIYNEQFF.

This clone was counted a single time. The rearrangement links TRBV2 to TRBJ1-1; TRBD1 aligns across 8 bases. CDR3 size: 13 residues. Looked up from germline, CDR1 is SNHLY and CDR2 is FYNNEI. V gave up 5 bases and J gave up 11 bases; unmatched junction bases: 10. Here the CDR3 reads CASSLGTGREAFF. The CDR3 bases are TGTGCCAGCAGTCTCGGGACAGGCCGTGAGGCTTTCTTT. Supplemented by reference TRBV2 and TRBJ1-1, the full variable domain reads EPEVTQTPSHQVTQMGQEVILRCVPISNHLYFYWYRQILGQKVEFLVSFYNNEISEKSEIFDDQFSVERPDGSNFTLKIRSTKLEDSAMYFCASSLGTGREAFFGQGTRLTVV.

Details on this clone: This may be a read error: a much more frequent sequence differs by one nucleotide. This rearrangement joins TRBV5-1 to TRBJ2-1; TRBD2 aligns across 16 bases. CDR3 length: 15 amino acids. J lost 7 bases, V lost 4 bases, and 2 bases had no gene match. Germline CDR1 reads SGHRS; CDR2 reads YFSETQ. CDR3 sequence (DNA): TGCGCCAGCAGCCCGGGACTAGCGGGAGGGAATGAGCAGTTCTTC. It specifies CASSPGLAGGNEQFF.

The rearrangement uses TRBV5-1 and TRBJ2-7, with 8 bases matching TRBD2. After removal of 0 bases from V and 2 bases from J, the junction contained 1 base not matched to a gene. Germline assignment: CDR1 SGHRS and CDR2 YFSETQ. CDR3 size: 14 residues. This chain's CDR3 is CASSLERETYEQYF. DNA of the CDR3: TGCGCCAGCAGCTTGGAGCGGGAGACCTACGAGCAGTACTTC.

The V call is TRBV29-1, the J call TRBJ2-1; D is ambiguous. This CDR3 spans 16 amino acids. From germline, CDR1 is SQVTM and CDR2 ANQGSEA. Trimming stripped 5 bases from V and 1 base from J, with 18 bases between. The CDR3 spells CSVSARPLFSYNEQFF. CDR3 DNA sequence: TGCAGCGTTAGCGCGAGGCCCCTTTTTTCCTACAATGAGCAGTTCTTC.

This clone was recorded a few times. The rearrangement joins TRBV5-1 to TRBJ2-7, with 8 positions matching TRBD2. CDR1 SGHRS and CDR2 YFSETQ come from the germline V gene. The length of the CDR3 is 15 residues. The junction had 9 bases not matched to a gene; V was cut back by 4 bases and J by 3 bases. CDR3 protein: CASSDIAGNRYEQYF. The DNA for the CDR3 is TGCGCCAGCAGCGATATAGCGGGAAACCGCTACGAGCAGTACTTC.

This rearrangement joins TRBV6-6 to TRBJ1-5; tentatively, D is TRBD1 (5 bases). V lost 7 bases, J lost 5 bases, and 21 bases lay in between. This CDR3 is 16 amino acids long. The germline V gene has CDR1 MNHNY and CDR2 SVGAGI (reference sequence). The CDR3 loop reads CASTTPAVQAYQPQHF. DNA of the CDR3: TGTGCCAGCACTACCCCAGCTGTACAGGCTTATCAGCCCCAGCATTTT.

V is TRBV11-2 and J is TRBJ2-2; a weak D match, TRBD1 (7 bases). The CDR3 is made up of 17 amino acids. Trimming shortened V by 5 bases and J by 4 bases, and 20 bases separated the two germline ends. Germline V CDR1 and CDR2: SGHAT, FQNNGV. The CDR3 nucleotides read TGTGCCAGCAGCGTGGGTTTGGGGGGACAGCGCACCGGGGAGCTGTTTTTT. Amino acid sequence: CASSVGLGGQRTGELFF.

V usage is TRBV7-9 and J usage is TRBJ1-2; D uncertain. V was shortened by 6 bases and J by 4 bases, with 21 bases between the two germline ends. Germline CDR1 is SEHNR and CDR2 is FQNEAQ (reference sequence). The CDR3 sequence is 16 residues long. For the CDR3, the DNA is TGTGCCAGCAGTACCGACGGAGGGAGGGCAGTCTATGGCTACACCTTC. As protein: CASSTDGGRAVYGYTF.

The chain joins TRBV9 to TRBJ2-6; D may be TRBD2 (5 bases). This CDR3 comprises 18 residues. V lost 3 bases and J lost 2, with 18 bases in between. Germline V gene lookup returns CDR1 SGDLS and CDR2 YYNGEE. The CDR3 reads CASSASHRRWTGANVLTF. The CDR3 DNA reads TGTGCCAGCAGCGCTAGCCACCGCCGGTGGACTGGGGCCAACGTCCTGACTTTC. Supplemented by reference TRBV9 and TRBJ2-6, the full variable domain reads DSGVTQTPKHLITATGQRVTLRCSPRSGDLSVYWYQQSLDQGLQFLIQYYNGEERAKGNILERFSAQQFPDLHSELNLSSLELGDSALYFCASSASHRRWTGANVLTFGAGSRLTVL.

The V gene is TRBV2, the J gene TRBJ2-3; 9 bases agree with TRBD2. Per germline, CDR1 SNHLY and CDR2 FYNNEI. This CDR3 spans 15 amino acids. V dropped 1 base and J dropped 4; count of bases not matched to a gene: 3. CDR3 protein: CASSEVAGVSDTQYF. CDR3 coding DNA: TGTGCCAGCAGTGAAGTAGCGGGAGTCTCAGATACGCAGTATTTT.

The V call is TRBV5-1, the J call TRBJ2-7; TRBD1 is a possible D gene (6 bases). Germline lookup yields CDR1 SGHRS and CDR2 YFSETQ. The germline V and J ends were trimmed by 3 bases and 6 bases, with 16 bases remaining between them. The CDR3 totals 14 residues. This CDR3 reads CASSSGTQFAEQYF. Written as DNA, the CDR3 is TGCGCCAGCAGCTCCGGGACACAGTTTGCCGAGCAGTACTTC.

This chain connects TRBV6-4 to TRBJ2-1; 9 bases fit TRBD2. Germline V gene sequence: CDR1 MRHNA, CDR2 SNTAGT. The CDR3 is made up of 14 amino acids. Losses at the gene ends were 6 bases for V and 7 bases for J; bases not matched to a gene: 7. CDR3 in amino acids: CASSQRGVQNEQFF. In DNA form, the CDR3 reads TGTGCCAGCAGCCAGCGGGGGGTACAAAATGAGCAGTTCTTC.

Only one count was recorded for this clone. V and J are TRBV6-6 and TRBJ1-5; the match to TRBD1 covers 7 bases. The CDR3 contains 12 residues. V dropped 6 bases and J dropped 8; count of bases not matched to a gene: 4. Germline assignment: CDR1 MNHNY and CDR2 SVGAGI (reference sequence). The CDR3 region is CASRRGQEPQHF. The CDR3 nucleotides are TGTGCCAGCAGGAGGGGGCAAGAGCCCCAGCATTTT.

This rearrangement joins TRBV18 to TRBJ2-7; 8 bases are shared with TRBD1. The CDR3 is 17 residues long. V lost 1 base to trimming and J lost 2 bases; unmatched junction nucleotides: 10. CDR1 KGHSH and CDR2 LQKENI come from the germline V gene. DNA for the CDR3: TGTGCCAGCTCACCACTCGGTGGGCAGGGGGCCCCCTACGAGCAGTACTTC. Translation gives CASSPLGGQGAPYEQYF. Full variable domain (rest looked up from reference TRBV18 and TRBJ2-7): NAGVMQNPRHLVRRRGQEARLRCSPMKGHSHVYWYRQLPEEGLKFMVYLQKENIIDESGMPKERFSAEFPKEGPSILRIQQVVRGDSAAYFCASSPLGGQGAPYEQYFGPGTRLTVT.